Listed below are T cell receptor beta chains from one sample, sequenced in a study of cytomegalovirus exposure and HLA in healthy donors. The repertoire was sequenced with immunoSEQ multiplex PCR; TCRdb's copy has only in-frame clones and lacks some. There are about 98,000 clones in the sample; under 85% occur only once, and 3% to 4.5% lies in the top ten. Sequenced sample: PBMCs. Source of these receptors: a female donor in good health and CMV-seropositive. The CDR3 runs from the conserved cysteine through the conserved F or W. The order of the fields is CDR3 protein, CDR3 DNA, clone size, V gene, J gene, D gene. A D gene is named only where the DNA matches it firmly. For some rows the clone size is stated as once, few or many, or as a class when expanded; others skip it.

CASSVEWGANTGELFF	TGTGCCAGCAGCGTAGAGTGGGGCGCGAACACCGGGGAGCTGTTTTTT	-	TRBV9	TRBJ2-2	-
CASSPRAVLLQGTEAFF	TGTGCCAGCTCACCGAGGGCAGTCCTACTCCAGGGGACTGAAGCTTTCTTT	few	TRBV18	TRBJ1-1	-
CASSTSGTGSLWLFF	TGCGCCAGCAGTACCTCCGGGACAGGAAGTTTGTGGCTGTTTTTT	-	TRBV10-2	TRBJ2-2	TRBD1
CASSLDPGLNTGELFF	TGTGCCAGCAGCTTGGACCCGGGACTGAATACCGGGGAGCTGTTTTTT	-	TRBV5-4	TRBJ2-2	-
CASSSGPGGNTEAFF	TGTGCCAGCAGCTCAGGACCCGGGGGGAACACTGAAGCTTTCTTT	-	TRBV5-6	TRBJ1-1	-
CASSHRVGQGVYGYTF	TGTGCCAGCAGCCATAGGGTGGGACAGGGGGTTTATGGCTACACCTTC	-	TRBV13	TRBJ1-2	TRBD1
CASGTSYEQYF	TGCGCCAGCGGCACCTCCTACGAGCAGTACTTC	once	TRBV10-1	TRBJ2-7	-
CASSVAGGTANTGELFF	TGTGCCAGCAGCGTAGCCGGCGGGACAGCGAACACCGGGGAGCTGTTTTTT	-	TRBV9	TRBJ2-2	-
CASSLNWGGNYGYTF	TGTGCCAGCAGCTTGAATTGGGGAGGGAACTATGGCTACACCTTC	-	TRBV5-4	TRBJ1-2	-
CAWSRGAVNTEAFF	TGTGCCTGGAGCAGGGGGGCGGTGAACACTGAAGCTTTCTTT	-	TRBV30	TRBJ1-1	TRBD1
CASSLAGQGVRGYTF	TGTGCCAGCAGCTTAGCGGGACAGGGGGTTCGTGGCTACACCTTC	-	TRBV7-9	TRBJ1-2	TRBD1
CASSIFAADTQYF	TGTGCCAGCAGCATCTTCGCGGCAGATACGCAGTATTTT	-	TRBV5-6	TRBJ2-3	-
CASSNLADEQFF	TGCGCCAGCAGCAACTTAGCGGATGAGCAGTTCTTC	-	TRBV5-1	TRBJ2-1	-
CASSAQGGNTQYF	TGTGCCAGCAGTGCCCAAGGGGGCAATACGCAGTATTTT	-	TRBV6-4	TRBJ2-3	TRBD1
CASSVAGQPDYEQYF	TGTGCCAGCAGCGTAGCGGGACAGCCGGACTACGAGCAGTACTTC	few	TRBV9	TRBJ2-7	TRBD1
CASSSGERNSNQPQHF	TGTGCCAGCAGTTCTGGAGAGAGAAATAGCAATCAGCCCCAGCATTTT	few	TRBV6-6	TRBJ1-5	-
CASYTSGSFNEQYF	TGTGCCAGCTATACTAGCGGGAGTTTCAACGAGCAGTACTTC	-	TRBV28	TRBJ2-7	TRBD2
CASSLPTDGYTF	TGTGCCAGCAGCTTGCCGACAGATGGCTACACCTTC	-	TRBV5-4	TRBJ1-2	-
CAWSVRSRDTQYF	TGTGCCTGGAGTGTACGATCTAGGGATACGCAGTATTTT	-	TRBV30	TRBJ2-3	-
CASSLGAAPGNTIYF	TGTGCCAGCAGCCTGGGGGCGGCACCTGGAAACACCATATATTTT	-	TRBV7-6	TRBJ1-3	-
CASSQAGGGANGELFF	TGCGCCAGCAGCCAAGCGGGCGGGGGGGCAAACGGGGAGCTGTTTTTT	-	TRBV4-1	TRBJ2-2	TRBD2
CASIRNTEAFF	TGTGCCAGCATTCGGAACACTGAAGCTTTCTTT	-	TRBV27	TRBJ1-1	-
CASSKGTGGSGANVLTF	TGTGCCAGTAGTAAAGGGACAGGGGGCTCTGGGGCCAACGTCCTGACTTTC	-	TRBV19	TRBJ2-6	TRBD1
CASSERGGNEQFF	TGTGCCAGCAGTGAACGAGGAGGAAATGAGCAGTTCTTC	-	TRBV2	TRBJ2-1	-
CASSWGTRHGDEQYF	TGTGCCAGTAGTTGGGGGACTAGACATGGGGACGAGCAGTACTTC	-	TRBV19	TRBJ2-7	TRBD2
CASSSDLAGSSDTQYF	TGTGCCAGCAGCTCCGACCTAGCGGGAAGTTCAGATACGCAGTATTTT	-	TRBV5-6	TRBJ2-3	TRBD2
CASSIAQGVSSYNEQFF	TGTGCCAGTAGTATCGCACAGGGGGTAAGCTCCTACAATGAGCAGTTCTTC	-	TRBV19	TRBJ2-1	TRBD1
CASYISGLLPSDTQYF	TGTGCCAGCTACATTTCGGGACTCTTACCATCCGATACGCAGTATTTT	once	TRBV18	TRBJ2-3	-
CASSSRTGNNSPLHF	TGTGCCAGCAGCTCCCGGACAGGGAATAATTCACCCCTCCACTTT	-	TRBV5-4	TRBJ1-6	TRBD1
CASSPGSLVGYVYGYTF	TGTGCCAGCTCACCCGGGAGTTTGGTTGGATACGTTTATGGCTACACCTTC	-	TRBV18	TRBJ1-2	-